This T cell receptor (beta chain) was obtained from a study of blood T cell repertoires in COVID-19. Overall study: There were acute and convalescent COVID-19 samples, and they came from the United States, Italy and Spain.

Profiled with immunoSEQ multiplex PCR; TCRdb holds only in-frame clones, not every one. The table lists approximately 200,000 clones, around 84% of them singletons. CDR3 length: 15 residues. The V segment lost 3 bases and the J segment 7 bases; nucleotides outside the gene matches: 8. Germline V CDR1 and CDR2: LNHDA, SQIVND (reference sequence). The sample comprised PBMCs or T cells enriched from blood (not recorded which). This chain links TRBV19 with TRBJ1-4; 7 nucleotides agree with TRBD1. The origin of this receptor is a young woman who had recovered from COVID-19. The CDR3 region has the DNA TGTGCCAGTAGTATGGAAACAGGGGTGGTTGAAAAACTGTTTTTT. This gives the protein CASSMETGVVEKLFF.